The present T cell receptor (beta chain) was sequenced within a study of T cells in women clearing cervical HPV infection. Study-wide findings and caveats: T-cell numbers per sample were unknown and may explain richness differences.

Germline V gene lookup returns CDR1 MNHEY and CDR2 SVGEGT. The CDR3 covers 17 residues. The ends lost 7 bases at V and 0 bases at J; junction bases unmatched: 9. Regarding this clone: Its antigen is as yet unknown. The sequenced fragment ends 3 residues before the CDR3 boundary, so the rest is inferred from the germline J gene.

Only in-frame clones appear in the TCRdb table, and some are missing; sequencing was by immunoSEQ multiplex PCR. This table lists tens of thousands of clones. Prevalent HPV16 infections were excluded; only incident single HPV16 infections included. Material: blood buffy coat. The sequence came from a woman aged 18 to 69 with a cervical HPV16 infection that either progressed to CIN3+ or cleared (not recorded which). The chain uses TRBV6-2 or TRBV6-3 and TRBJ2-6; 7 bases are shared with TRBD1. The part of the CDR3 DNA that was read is TGTGCCAGCACAGGAGGTACAGGGGCCTCTGGGGCCAACGTC. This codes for CASTGGTGASGANV. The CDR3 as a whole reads CASTGGTGASGANVLTF.